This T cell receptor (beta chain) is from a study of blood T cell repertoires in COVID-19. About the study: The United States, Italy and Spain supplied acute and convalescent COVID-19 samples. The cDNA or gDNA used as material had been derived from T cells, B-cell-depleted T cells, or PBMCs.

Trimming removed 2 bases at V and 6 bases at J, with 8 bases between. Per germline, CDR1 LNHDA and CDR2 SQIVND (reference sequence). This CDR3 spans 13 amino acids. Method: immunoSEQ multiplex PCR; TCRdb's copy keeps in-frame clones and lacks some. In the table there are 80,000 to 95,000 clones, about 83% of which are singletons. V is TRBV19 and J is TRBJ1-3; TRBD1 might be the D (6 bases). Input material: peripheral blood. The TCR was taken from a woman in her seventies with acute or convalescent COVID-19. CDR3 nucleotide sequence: TGTGCCAGTAGTATAACAGGGCCAAACACCATATATTTT. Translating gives CASSITGPNTIYF.